The source of this T cell receptor beta chain is a study of shared clonotypes between healthy human individuals (TCRdb year 2020). The study in broad terms: The cohort comprised a couple of women and a few men aged 18 to 49 years. Libraries were prepared and TCR repertoires were sequenced by different laboratories using diverse techniques, in order to increase sequencing depth and limit assay-specific biases. To estimate repertoire size and how much clonotypes are shared between individuals, the study performed deep sequencing of blood TCR repertoires from roughly five healthy adults. Each donor's leukapheresis produced roughly between roughly 0.85 and 10 billion PBMCs. For each donor, three plates each were used for CD4 naive and CD4 memory, two plates were used for CD8 naive, and one plate was used for CD8 memory. What the research found in general, with its limitations: Pairwise subsampling led to the expectation that sequencing depth would affect the degree of clonotype sharing among donors. Rarefaction of sorted-subset datasets indicated incomplete sequencing despite the large sequencing depth. Because the study included only a small number of donors, the genetic and exposure-history diversity represented was limited. Compared with non-shared clonotypes, the clonotypes found in all four sorted-subset donors had higher generation probabilities. Naive subsets generally had larger estimated clonotype richness than memory subsets. Across a handful of donors, approximately 4.6% of naive CD4, approximately 4% of naive CD8, 2.3% of memory CD4, and approximately 0.4% of memory CD8 clonotypes were shared. Sampling was restricted to blood, and TCR repertoires in tissues likely differ from the TCR repertoires found in blood.

Donors were healthy HIV-negative adults with no recently reported acute infections or vaccinations. All donors were Caucasian adults living in Nashville, Tennessee, USA. CD4+ T cells were enriched by magnetic negative selection, after which naive cells were positively selected on CD45RA and the negative fraction was taken as the memory subset. After blood collection by leukapheresis, PBMCs were isolated using Ficoll-Histopaque density gradient centrifugation and then cryopreserved in the vapor phase of liquid nitrogen. Purity and quantity of every magnetically sorted T cell population were checked by analytical flow cytometry. From each sorted fraction, genomic DNA was isolated and quantified by UV absorbance on a Nanodrop 2000c. TCR CDR3 regions were amplified from genomic DNA by multiplex PCR using the deep immunoSEQ assay. Genomic DNA extracted from each cell subset was distributed evenly over all wells of several immunoSEQ 96-well plates, and each plate served as one replicate. For sorted subsets, each replicate PCR was loaded with 200 to 250 ng genomic DNA, equivalent to approximately 27,000 T cell genomes. Purified libraries were quantified with a Qubit 3.0 fluorometer, sized on a Bioanalyzer 2100, and re-quantified with the KAPA Library Quantification kit. Every immunoSEQ 96-well plate was sequenced on a separate single-read 150-cycle Illumina NextSeq 550 flow cell. In the original analysis: Because the immunoSEQ output held only junctional sequences and lacked quality scores, the filtering could not match the filtering applied to full-length reads. To assign V/J genes and CDR3, sequences were annotated against IMGT germline references using PyIR, a Python wrapper for IgBLAST v1.9. Reads were removed for weak V/J assignments (E-value above 1e-6), missing CDR3, stop codons, out-of-frame junctions, or ambiguous translated residues. V3J clonotypes were defined as sequences sharing an identical inferred V gene, J gene, and CDR3 amino acid sequence. To compute the percentage overlap between repertoires, the number of shared unique clonotypes was divided by the size of the smaller repertoire. Three approaches were used to assess repertoire richness: RTK rarefaction, the Chao1 estimator, and Recon v2.1 estimates of unobserved clonotypes. Generation probabilities for all TCRbeta clonotypes obtained by the gDNA method from a few donors were computed using OLGA. In TCRdb, the immuneACCESS table is reduced to in-frame sequences with V and J assigned. These tables do not hold every clone; where another copy was compared, an unresolved V gene accounts for under half, and the others remain unexplained. From that table come the V and J calls and clone size; the DNA was used to work out D and trimming. Here the sample has 730,000 or so clones; more than 70% occur a single time. The ten biggest clones cover 1.8% of the sample.

With regard to this clone: It lacks a known antigen. Within one base of it there is no much larger clone, and no base qualities were kept. The identical CDR3 is also encoded by other nucleotide sequences in the sample.

The germline ends are 5 bases apart after V is trimmed by 5 bases and J by 4 bases. The CDR3 runs 10 amino acids, cysteine and phenylalanine included. Just CDR3 DNA is preserved here, 30 bases in frame from base 1. From a lookup of the germline V gene (reference sequence), CDR1 and CDR2 are DFQATT and SNEGSKA. The sample taken for sequencing was memory CD4+ T cells sorted from blood. Per the publication, the cell subset or site label means: CD45RA-negative fraction. This sequence originates from a woman aged 30 to 39 in good health. The rearranged segments are TRBV20-1 and TRBJ2-5; the D gene identity is not certain. The DNA sequence is as follows: TGCAGTGCTGGTCGAGAGACCCAGTACTTC. Translated, this is CSAGRETQYF.